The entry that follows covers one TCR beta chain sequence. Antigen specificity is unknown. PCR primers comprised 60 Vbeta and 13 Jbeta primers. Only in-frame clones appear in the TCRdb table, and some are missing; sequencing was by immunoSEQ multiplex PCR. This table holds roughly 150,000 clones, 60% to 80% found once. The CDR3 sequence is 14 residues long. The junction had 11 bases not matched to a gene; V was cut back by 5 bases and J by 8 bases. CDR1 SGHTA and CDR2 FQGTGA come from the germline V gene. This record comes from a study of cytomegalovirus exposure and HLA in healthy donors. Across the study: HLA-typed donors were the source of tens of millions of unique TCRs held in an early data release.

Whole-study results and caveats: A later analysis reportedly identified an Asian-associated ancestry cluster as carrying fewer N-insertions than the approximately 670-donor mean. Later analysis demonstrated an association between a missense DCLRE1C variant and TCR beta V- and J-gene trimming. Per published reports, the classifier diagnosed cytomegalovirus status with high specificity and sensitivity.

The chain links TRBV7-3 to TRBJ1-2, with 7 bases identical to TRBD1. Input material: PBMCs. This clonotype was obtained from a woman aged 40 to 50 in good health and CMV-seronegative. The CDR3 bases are TGTGCCAGCAGCCTTACAAGACAGGGCGAGGGCTACACCTTC. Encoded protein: CASSLTRQGEGYTF.